These 27 T cell receptor beta chains originate from one sample sequenced in a study of blood T cell repertoires in COVID-19. Assay: immunoSEQ multiplex PCR; the TCRdb copy retains only in-frame clones and omits some. The sample carries about 140,000 clones, about 90% recorded once. Sequencing input: PBMCs or T cells enriched from blood (not recorded which). These receptors were taken from a man aged 60 to 75 who had recovered from COVID-19.

The chain links TRBV19 to TRBJ1-1, with 9 bases identical to TRBD1. Unmatched junction bases numbered 9, after V lost 9 bases and J lost 4 bases. Germline CDR1 and CDR2: LNHDA and SQIVND (reference sequence). The CDR3 is 14 residues long. The chain's CDR3 is CASRDRENPTEAFF. In DNA form, the CDR3 reads TGTGCCAGCCGGGACAGGGAGAACCCCACTGAAGCTTTCTTT.

V is TRBV4-2 and J is TRBJ2-1; 8 nucleotides agree with TRBD2. CDR1 is LGHNA, CDR2 YNFKEQ, per germline. The CDR3 is 15 amino acids. J lost 6 bases, V lost 0 bases, and 4 bases had no gene match. The CDR3 is CASSQDLAGGNEQFF. The CDR3 nucleotides are TGTGCCAGCAGCCAAGATCTGGCGGGAGGCAATGAGCAGTTCTTC.

The chain couples TRBV2 to TRBJ2-2; 7 bases match TRBD2. Germline trimming cut 7 bases from V and 6 bases from J; bases unmatched to any gene: 5. The CDR3 runs 13 residues. The germline CDR1 and CDR2 sequences are SNHLY and FYNNEI. The CDR3 region has the DNA TGTGCCAGCACCCGGGAGGCAGCCGGGGAGCTGTTTTTT. Translating it yields CASTREAAGELFF. Complete variable domain (other parts from reference TRBV2 and TRBJ2-2): EPEVTQTPSHQVTQMGQEVILRCVPISNHLYFYWYRQILGQKVEFLVSFYNNEISEKSEIFDDQFSVERPDGSNFTLKIRSTKLEDSAMYFCASTREAAGELFFGEGSRLTVL.

This rearrangement joins TRBV11-2 to TRBJ1-4; D gene uncertain. This CDR3 has 16 amino acids. V shed 4 bases and J shed 0 bases, with 12 bases lying between them. CDR1 and CDR2 from the germline V gene are SGHAT and FQNNGV. The chain's CDR3 is CASSSKGSATNEKLFF. The CDR3 nucleotides read TGTGCCAGCAGCTCTAAAGGGAGTGCAACTAATGAAAAACTGTTTTTT.

This chain joins TRBV12-3 or TRBV12-4 and TRBJ2-1; TRBD2 is a possible D gene (5 bases). V dropped 2 bases and J dropped 6 bases, with 8 bases sitting between them. This CDR3 region has 13 residues. The CDR3 reads CASSLKRINEQFF. The CDR3 DNA is TGTGCCAGCAGTTTAAAGCGGATCAATGAGCAGTTCTTC.

J is TRBJ1-2 and V is TRBV2, with 10 nucleotides matching TRBD1. V was pared by 6 bases and J by 4 bases, with 5 bases of the junction left unmatched. The germline V gene has CDR1 SNHLY and CDR2 FYNNEI. This CDR3 is 14 amino acids long. The CDR3 sequence is CASRGQGSAYGYTF. The DNA of the CDR3 is TGTGCCAGCAGGGGACAGGGGTCGGCCTATGGCTACACCTTC.

The CDR3 sequence: CASSLWTAAEQYF. As DNA, the CDR3 is TGTGCCAGCAGTCTTTGGACAGCCGCCGAGCAGTACTTC. The chain links TRBV12-3 or TRBV12-4 to TRBJ2-7; D possibly corresponds to TRBD1 (6 bases). Trimming took 5 bases from V and 6 from J, leaving 14 bases between them. The CDR3 covers 13 residues.

This clone has a single count. V is TRBV5-4 and J is TRBJ2-1; 7 nucleotides match TRBD1. The CDR3 runs 14 residues. V lost 4 bases to trimming and J lost 5 bases; unmatched junction nucleotides: 6. Germline V gene data show CDR1 as SGHNT and CDR2 as YYREEE (reference sequence). In nucleotides, the CDR3 is TGTGCCAGCAGCCAGCCGGGACAGAACAATGAGCAGTTCTTC. Amino acids: CASSQPGQNNEQFF.

Concerning this clone: The junction shows a germline mismatch at one end, possibly a read error. J is TRBJ2-2 and V is TRBV28; weak D call: TRBD2 (6 bases). Germline CDR1 MDHEN, CDR2 SYDVKM. The CDR3 runs 14 residues. The CDR3 DNA is TGTGCCATCAGTCGGGGGAGGTACGACGGGGAGCTGTTTTTT. Translated: CAISRGRYDGELFF. Drawing the rest from reference TRBV28 and TRBJ2-2, the complete variable domain is DVKVTQSSRYLVKRTGEKVFLECVQDMDHENMFWYRQDPGLGLRLIYFSYDVKMKEKGDIPEGYSVSREKKERFSLILESASTNQTSMYLCAISRGRYDGELFFGEGSRLTVL.

The V gene is TRBV29-1, the J gene TRBJ2-3; D is undetermined. V was trimmed by 8 bases and J by 2 bases, leaving 8 bases between them. Germline CDR1 and CDR2: SQVTM and ANQGSEA. The CDR3 is made up of 11 amino acids. DNA for the CDR3: TGCAGCACTTCGATCACAGATACGCAGTATTTT. It specifies CSTSITDTQYF.

The chain employs TRBV3-1 (or the pseudogene TRBV3-2) and TRBJ1-4; a weak D match, TRBD1 (6 bases). CDR3 length equals 14 residues. CDR1 and CDR2 (germline): LGHDT, YNNKEL (reference sequence). V was trimmed by 0 bases and J by 6 bases, leaving 8 bases between them. The CDR3: CASSQDRGYEKLFF. Here the CDR3 DNA reads TGTGCCAGCAGCCAAGACAGGGGTTATGAAAAACTGTTTTTT.

The V and J genes are TRBV5-1 and TRBJ1-2; 8 positions match TRBD1. The CDR3 runs 15 residues. Germline V gives CDR1 SGHRS, CDR2 YFSETQ. Trimming at V came to 4 bases and at J to 4 bases, leaving 9 bases not matched to a gene. CDR3 sequence reads: CASSLLTGTGYGYTF. CDR3 coding DNA: TGCGCCAGCAGCCTATTGACCGGGACAGGCTATGGCTACACCTTC.

The rearrangement links TRBV3-1 (or the pseudogene TRBV3-2) to TRBJ2-5, with a possible D match to TRBD2 (5 bases). The CDR3 is 12 amino acids. Germline assignment: CDR1 LGHDT and CDR2 YNNKEL (reference sequence). V dropped 3 bases and J dropped 5 bases, with 7 bases sitting between them. The chain's CDR3 is CASSHGVETQYF. CDR3 in DNA: TGTGCCAGCAGCCACGGGGTGGAGACCCAGTACTTC.

This clone showed up just a few times. The rearrangement links TRBV14 to TRBJ2-5, with D tentatively TRBD2 (5 bases). This CDR3 is built from 14 residues. Trimming stripped 1 base from V and 4 bases from J, with 10 bases between. Germline V lookup: CDR1 SGHDN, CDR2 FVKESK. For the CDR3, the DNA is TGTGCCAGCAGCCAAGTGGGGAGACGAGAGACCCAGTACTTC. It specifies CASSQVGRRETQYF.

V usage is TRBV3-1 (or the pseudogene TRBV3-2) and J usage is TRBJ1-1; a weak D match, TRBD1 (6 bases). V was trimmed by 1 base and J by 4 bases, leaving 10 bases between them. The CDR3 is 14 residues long. The germline gives CDR1 LGHDT, CDR2 YNNKEL (reference sequence). The CDR3 protein is CASSQVETGTEAFF. Written as DNA, the CDR3 is TGTGCCAGCAGCCAAGTCGAGACAGGCACTGAAGCTTTCTTT.

The chain employs TRBV18 and TRBJ1-6, with 8 bases identical to TRBD1. V was clipped by 3 bases and J by 6 bases; unmatched bases: 7. The CDR3 covers 16 residues. The germline gives CDR1 KGHSH, CDR2 LQKENI. In DNA form, the CDR3 reads TGTGCCAGCTCACCCCTCGACAGGGGAGGTAATTCACCCCTCCACTTT. Translated: CASSPLDRGGNSPLHF.

V and J are TRBV2 and TRBJ2-5; D might be TRBD2 (5 bases). Germline V gene sequence: CDR1 SNHLY, CDR2 FYNNEI. Trimming took 6 bases from V and 4 from J, leaving 9 bases between them. The CDR3 extends over 12 amino acids. The CDR3, as DNA: TGTGCCAGCAGGCGGGTGGGAGAGACCCAGTACTTC. It yields the protein CASRRVGETQYF.

The chain uses TRBV19 and TRBJ1-4, with 10 positions matching TRBD1. The length of the CDR3 is 16 residues. The germline CDR1 and CDR2 sequences are LNHDA and SQIVND (reference sequence). Losses at the gene ends were 7 bases for V and 7 bases for J; bases not matched to a gene: 12. CDR3 nucleotide sequence: TGTGCCAGTATTACGGGCCCGGGACAGGGGCGTGAAAAACTGTTTTTT. As protein: CASITGPGQGREKLFF.

The rearrangement joins TRBV12-3 or TRBV12-4 to TRBJ1-2; the match to TRBD1 covers 10 bases. J gave up 9 bases and V 5 bases, and 6 bases lay outside the gene matches. CDR3 length: 13 residues. DNA of the CDR3: TGTGCCAGCAGTCCTCCGGGACAGGGGAGCTACACCTTC. Its protein is CASSPPGQGSYTF.

The V gene is TRBV2, the J gene TRBJ2-7; no firm D call. The V end lost 8 bases, the J end lost 3 bases, and 8 bases lay between the germline ends. Germline CDR1 reads SNHLY; CDR2 reads FYNNEI. CDR3 length: 11 amino acids. Here the CDR3 reads CASSQYYEQYF. The CDR3 DNA reads TGTGCCAGCTCTCAGTACTACGAGCAGTACTTC.

The J gene is TRBJ1-1, the V gene TRBV9, with TRBD1 matching over 8 bases. Germline V gene sequence: CDR1 SGDLS, CDR2 YYNGEE. J lost 1 base, V lost 3 bases, and 8 bases had no gene match. This CDR3 comprises 16 residues. The CDR3 is CASSGELTGANTEAFF. CDR3 DNA sequence: TGTGCCAGCAGCGGCGAATTGACAGGGGCGAACACTGAAGCTTTCTTT.

The rearrangement joins TRBV15 to TRBJ2-7; no reliable D call. V was shortened by 1 base and J by 4 bases, with 14 bases between the two germline ends. The CDR3 loop spans 15 amino acids. Germline CDR1 is LNHNV and CDR2 is YYDKDF (reference sequence). CDR3 residues: CATSRAGPSGYEQYF. CDR3 DNA: TGTGCCACCAGCAGAGCTGGTCCGTCCGGTTACGAGCAGTACTTC.

This rearrangement joins TRBV12-3 or TRBV12-4 to TRBJ1-4; D perhaps matches TRBD1 (6 bases). This CDR3 contains 13 residues. The V end lost 5 bases, the J end lost 14 bases, and 18 bases lay between the germline ends. For the CDR3, the DNA is TGTGCCAGCAGTAGGGAGCAGCAGGGGAAGCTGTTTTTT. This encodes CASSREQQGKLFF.

The CDR3, as DNA: TGCGCCAGCAGTGTCGCCGGTCCCAACACTGAAGCTTTCTTT. Residues: CASSVAGPNTEAFF. This rearrangement joins TRBV5-1 to TRBJ1-1; no reliable D call. There are 14 residues in the CDR3. V was cut by 5 bases and J by 2 bases, with 13 bases left in between. Germline V gene lookup returns CDR1 SGHRS and CDR2 YFSETQ.

The count of this clone is one. V gene TRBV11-2 combines with J gene TRBJ2-7, with 10 bases aligning to TRBD2. CDR1 and CDR2 from the germline V gene are SGHAT and FQNNGV. Unmatched junction bases numbered 4, after V lost 3 bases and J lost 2 bases. The CDR3 totals 15 residues. Here the CDR3 DNA reads TGTGCCAGCAGCTTGGGAGCGGGGGGGCCCTACGAGCAGTACTTC. Amino acids: CASSLGAGGPYEQYF.

This clone was recorded only once. This chain joins TRBV6-5 and TRBJ2-7, with 10 bases identical to TRBD2. In germline, CDR1 is MNHEY, CDR2 SVGAGI. This CDR3 region has 14 residues. V shed 6 bases and J 3 bases; nucleotides not matched to a gene: 5. The CDR3, as DNA: TGTGCCAGCAGGATGACTAGCGGGTACTACGAGCAGTACTTC. Encoded protein: CASRMTSGYYEQYF.

The CDR3 here is CASSFGQGSYEQYF. CDR3 DNA sequence: TGTGCCAGCAGTTTCGGACAGGGTTCCTACGAGCAGTACTTC. The chain links TRBV6-2 or TRBV6-3 to TRBJ2-7; 8 bases align to TRBD1. The germline CDR1 and CDR2 sequences are MNHEY and SVGEGT. The trim removed 4 bases at V and 1 base at J, leaving 3 bases unmatched. The CDR3 has 14 residues.